One sample yielded the 27 T cell receptor beta chains listed below, sequenced in a study of blood T cell repertoires in COVID-19. Using immunoSEQ multiplex PCR, the repertoire was profiled, and TCRdb retains in-frame clones only, with some absent. The sample yields approximately 30,000 clones, about 88% seen once. The material sequenced was peripheral blood. Source of these receptors: an elderly woman with active or convalescent COVID-19.

CDR3: CASRLQGSEQFF. The CDR3 region has the DNA TGTGCCAGCAGACTACAGGGAAGTGAGCAGTTCTTC. The gene calls are TRBV3-1 (or the pseudogene TRBV3-2) and TRBJ2-1, with D perhaps matching TRBD1 (6 bases). The CDR3 consists of 12 residues. Trimming shortened V by 6 bases and J by 9 bases, and 12 bases separated the two germline ends. Germline lookup yields CDR1 LGHDT and CDR2 YNNKEL (reference sequence).

This clone was counted a single time. The chain carries TRBV5-1 and TRBJ2-5; 9 nucleotides agree with TRBD2. CDR3 size: 15 residues. In germline, CDR1 is SGHRS, CDR2 YFSETQ. The V gene end was trimmed by 4 bases and the J gene end by 7 bases; junction bases not matched to a gene: 11. The CDR3 nucleotides read TGCGCCAGCAGCCATGCTGCGGGGGGGCAGACGACCCAGTACTTC. Translation gives CASSHAAGGQTTQYF.

The rearrangement joins TRBV7-8 to TRBJ2-5; D might be TRBD2 (5 bases). V lost 0 bases and J lost 7, with 18 bases in between. The CDR3 consists of 16 residues. The V gene's germline CDR1 is SGHVS and CDR2 FQNEAQ. The CDR3 nucleotides are TGTGCCAGCAGCTTAGCTCCCGGGCCGAGAGGGCGGACCCAGTACTTC. Encoded protein: CASSLAPGPRGRTQYF.

DNA of the CDR3: TGTGCCAGCAGCTTAGCGACAGGGGGTCGGTTTGAGCAGTTCTTC. It yields the protein CASSLATGGRFEQFF. The rearrangement uses TRBV11-2 and TRBJ2-1; 9 bases are shared with TRBD1. Germline V gives CDR1 SGHAT, CDR2 FQNNGV. The J segment lost 9 bases and the V segment lost 1 base, leaving 7 bases of the junction unmatched. CDR3 length equals 15 residues.

The chain has TRBV5-1 and TRBJ1-1; 8 bases agree with TRBD1. Germline CDR1 reads SGHRS; CDR2 reads YFSETQ. The CDR3 has 15 residues. The V segment lost 2 bases and the J segment 4 bases; nucleotides outside the gene matches: 7. The CDR3 coding sequence is TGCGCCAGCAGCTTACAAGGACAGGGAGTCACTGAAGCTTTCTTT. Translation gives CASSLQGQGVTEAFF. The whole variable domain, filled in from reference TRBV5-1 and TRBJ1-1, reads KAGVTQTPRYLIKTRGQQVTLSCSPISGHRSVSWYQQTPGQGLQFLFEYFSETQRNKGNFPGRFSGRQFSNSRSEMNVSTLELGDSALYLCASSLQGQGVTEAFFGQGTRLTVV.

The rearrangement joins TRBV6-5 to TRBJ1-2; D is perhaps TRBD1 (6 bases). Germline values: CDR1 MNHEY, CDR2 SVGAGI. This CDR3 has 12 residues. Trimming pared 11 bases from V and 0 bases from J, leaving 10 bases between. The CDR3 DNA follows: TGTGCCGGCCAGGGGACTAACTATGGCTACACCTTC. It specifies CAGQGTNYGYTF.

The chain combines TRBV5-1 with TRBJ1-3; 10 bases map to TRBD1. Per the germline V gene, CDR1 is SGHRS and CDR2 is YFSETQ. V was pared by 3 bases and J by 2 bases, with 5 bases of the junction left unmatched. The CDR3 extends over 16 amino acids. The CDR3 spells CASSSGQGVPGNTIYF. CDR3 nucleotide sequence: TGCGCCAGCAGCTCAGGACAGGGGGTCCCTGGAAACACCATATATTTT.

The chain uses TRBV10-3 and TRBJ2-7, with 8 bases identical to TRBD2. Germline loops: CDR1 ENHRY, CDR2 SYGVKD. V was pared by 10 bases and J by 5 bases, with 13 bases of the junction left unmatched. The CDR3 is made up of 14 amino acids. Here the CDR3 reads CATRARGGRDEQYF. CDR3 DNA sequence: TGTGCCACCCGGGCTCGGGGGGGCAGAGACGAGCAGTACTTC.

J is TRBJ2-5 and V is TRBV20-1, with 8 nucleotides matching TRBD2. Germline V gene data show CDR1 as DFQATT and CDR2 as SNEGSKA (reference sequence). The J segment lost 1 base and the V segment lost 3 bases, leaving 13 bases of the junction unmatched. The length of the CDR3 is 17 residues. The CDR3 sequence is CSASGWGRGGLQETQYF. CDR3 coding DNA: TGCAGTGCTAGTGGTTGGGGTCGGGGGGGCCTCCAAGAGACCCAGTACTTC.

V gene TRBV3-1 (or the pseudogene TRBV3-2) combines with J gene TRBJ1-1, with TRBD1 matching over 8 bases. V shed 5 bases, J shed 11 bases, and the junction held 13 bases outside the gene matches. CDR3 length equals 14 residues. Germline CDR1 reads LGHDT; CDR2 reads YNNKEL (reference sequence). DNA for the CDR3: TGTGCCAGCAGCGGACGGACAGGGAGTATATGGGCTTTCTTT. Translated: CASSGRTGSIWAFF.

This sequence joins TRBV4-2 and TRBJ1-6; the D gene is possibly TRBD1 (6 bases). The CDR3 length is 20 residues. The germline V and J ends were trimmed by 0 bases and 0 bases, with 18 bases remaining between them. Germline CDR1 is LGHNA and CDR2 is YNFKEQ. CDR3 in amino acids: CASSQDDGGPQGSYNSPLHF. Written as DNA, the CDR3 is TGTGCCAGCAGCCAAGATGACGGGGGGCCCCAGGGCTCCTATAATTCACCCCTCCACTTT.

The rearrangement uses TRBV6-1 and TRBJ2-1, with 7 bases fitting TRBD1. The CDR3 consists of 14 residues. The V segment lost 2 bases and the J segment 7 bases; nucleotides outside the gene matches: 5. Germline V gene lookup returns CDR1 MNHNS and CDR2 SASEGT. The chain's CDR3 is CASSEPPTGNEQFF. CDR3 in DNA: TGTGCCAGCAGTGAACCGCCGACAGGGAATGAGCAGTTCTTC.

The rearrangement uses TRBV29-1 and TRBJ2-5; D remains unclear. This CDR3 spans 11 amino acids. Trimming pared 3 bases from V and 5 bases from J, leaving 7 bases between. Germline V gene data show CDR1 as SQVTM and CDR2 as ANQGSEA. The CDR3 protein is CSVDVSETQYF. CDR3 DNA sequence: TGCAGCGTTGACGTATCCGAGACCCAGTACTTC.

This clone was seen once. This chain uses TRBV5-1 with TRBJ2-2; TRBD1 is a possible D gene (5 bases). The CDR3 has 16 amino acids. The germline CDR1 and CDR2 sequences are SGHRS and YFSETQ. Trimming stripped 0 bases from V and 1 base from J, with 10 bases between. The CDR3 DNA is TGCGCCAGCAGCTTGGATGCGACAGTGAACACCGGGGAGCTGTTTTTT. Protein product: CASSLDATVNTGELFF. Filled out from reference TRBV5-1 and TRBJ2-2, the complete variable domain reads KAGVTQTPRYLIKTRGQQVTLSCSPISGHRSVSWYQQTPGQGLQFLFEYFSETQRNKGNFPGRFSGRQFSNSRSEMNVSTLELGDSALYLCASSLDATVNTGELFFGEGSRLTVL.

CDR3 loop: CASSLEGAKKNTEAFF. CDR3 DNA sequence: TGTGCCAGCAGCTTAGAGGGGGCTAAAAAGAACACTGAAGCTTTCTTT. The chain combines TRBV11-2 with TRBJ1-1, with D tentatively TRBD1 (6 bases). V was clipped by 0 bases and J by 1 base, with 12 bases between them. Germline assignment: CDR1 SGHAT and CDR2 FQNNGV. The CDR3 extends over 16 amino acids.

This chain joins TRBV29-1 and TRBJ2-2; D is unresolved. This CDR3 has 12 amino acids. V lost 4 bases, J lost 6 bases, and 9 bases lay in between. CDR1 is SQVTM, CDR2 ANQGSEA, per germline. The CDR3 region is CSVGTASGELFF. Here the CDR3 DNA reads TGCAGCGTTGGAACAGCCTCCGGGGAGCTGTTTTTT.

The gene calls are TRBV7-3 and TRBJ1-1, with D uncertain. The CDR3 runs to 14 residues. V was cut by 3 bases and J by 1 base, with 9 bases left in between. The germline V gene has CDR1 SGHTA and CDR2 FQGTGA. CDR3 in amino acids: CASSLTHQNTEAFF. The CDR3 DNA reads as TGTGCCAGCAGCTTGACTCATCAGAACACTGAAGCTTTCTTT.

The chain uses TRBV5-4 and TRBJ2-5; 9 positions agree with TRBD1. The V gene end was trimmed by 3 bases and the J gene end by 5 bases; junction bases not matched to a gene: 2. The CDR3 consists of 13 residues. The germline CDR1 and CDR2 sequences are SGHNT and YYREEE (reference sequence). The CDR3 DNA reads TGTGCCAGCAGCTGGACAGGGGAGGAGACCCAGTACTTC. It translates to CASSWTGEETQYF.

The V and J genes are TRBV3-1 (or the pseudogene TRBV3-2) and TRBJ2-5, with 8 bases fitting TRBD1. This CDR3 comprises 17 residues. Trimming at V came to 2 bases and at J to 5 bases, leaving 13 bases not matched to a gene. Germline assignment: CDR1 LGHDT and CDR2 YNNKEL (reference sequence). CDR3 protein: CASSQPGDRGFSETQYF. The CDR3 DNA reads TGTGCCAGCAGCCAACCCGGCGACAGGGGTTTCTCGGAGACCCAGTACTTC.

The chain employs TRBV29-1 and TRBJ2-3, with 7 bases identical to TRBD1. Germline lookup yields CDR1 SQVTM and CDR2 ANQGSEA. This CDR3 has 14 residues. After removal of 3 bases from V and 6 bases from J, the junction contained 9 bases not matched to a gene. The CDR3 DNA is TGCAGCGTTGATCTAAAGGGGGCAAGCGATACGCAGTATTTT. It translates to CSVDLKGASDTQYF.

In DNA form, the CDR3 reads TGTGCCATCAGTGCAGAAATGAACACTGAAGCTTTCTTT. This gives the protein CAISAEMNTEAFF. The chain links TRBV10-3 to TRBJ1-1; D is unresolved. Germline CDR1 reads ENHRY; CDR2 reads SYGVKD. Trimming left V 4 bases short and J 0 bases short, with 6 bases between. The CDR3 has 13 amino acids.

V usage is TRBV4-1 and J usage is TRBJ2-7, with 7 positions matching TRBD1. V dropped 0 bases and J dropped 7; count of bases not matched to a gene: 9. The CDR3 covers 15 residues. Germline CDR1 is MGHRA and CDR2 is YSYEKL. The CDR3 region has the DNA TGCGCCAGCAGCCAAGATGGGACAGAAGGGCGGGAGCAGTACTTC. Its protein is CASSQDGTEGREQYF.

The V and J genes are TRBV5-4 and TRBJ2-3; the match to TRBD1 covers 9 bases. CDR3 length equals 14 residues. Germline V gene sequence: CDR1 SGHNT, CDR2 YYREEE (reference sequence). Trimming at V came to 4 bases and at J to 2 bases, leaving 2 bases not matched to a gene. The CDR3 sequence is CASSRDRATDTQYF. The CDR3, as DNA: TGTGCCAGCAGCCGGGACAGGGCCACAGATACGCAGTATTTT.

V and J are TRBV7-9 and TRBJ2-7, with D possibly TRBD1 on 6 matching bases. V lost 10 bases to trimming and J lost 2 bases, with 21 bases between them. Germline CDR1 and CDR2: SEHNR and FQNEAQ (reference sequence). The CDR3 totals 15 residues. The CDR3 DNA sequence: TGTGCCATCCAGATGAGAGGGGACAACCCCTACGAGCAGTACTTC. This translates into CAIQMRGDNPYEQYF.

The chain links TRBV5-1 to TRBJ2-3; 7 nucleotides agree with TRBD1. Germline CDR1 is SGHRS and CDR2 is YFSETQ. CDR3 length: 17 amino acids. Trimming removed 4 bases from V and 6 bases from J; junction bases left unmatched: 17. The CDR3 loop reads CASSRAHTGVVRDTQYF. In nucleotides, the CDR3 is TGCGCCAGCAGCCGCGCACATACAGGGGTTGTAAGGGATACGCAGTATTTT.

This clone occurred once. The V gene is TRBV9, the J gene TRBJ2-2; 10 nucleotides match TRBD2. The CDR3 extends over 16 amino acids. V trimming: 4 bases; J trimming: 3 bases; junction bases outside the gene matches: 6. Germline V gene data show CDR1 as SGDLS and CDR2 as YYNGEE. CDR3 in amino acids: CASSYGTSEYTGELFF. As DNA, the CDR3 is TGTGCCAGCAGCTATGGGACTAGCGAGTACACCGGGGAGCTGTTTTTT.

This clone appeared a single time. The DNA for the CDR3 is TGTGCCAGCAACAGCCCTCAGGGGGCGGCCGGGGAGCTGTTTTTT. Translated: CASNSPQGAAGELFF. The chain combines TRBV2 with TRBJ2-2, with 8 bases matching TRBD1. Germline lookup yields CDR1 SNHLY and CDR2 FYNNEI. V trimming: 7 bases; J trimming: 6 bases; junction bases outside the gene matches: 10. This CDR3 has 15 amino acids.